The 9 T cell receptor beta chains given below trace back to one sample, sequenced in a study of shared clonotypes between healthy human individuals (dated by TCRdb to 2018 to 2021). For the CD8 naive samples, CD45RO-negative cells were positively selected for CCR7, yielding a CD45RA+CCR7+ population from which TemRA cells were excluded. Receptor libraries were prepared by the immunoSEQ multiplex PCR assay. TCRdb re-hosts the immuneACCESS table, in-frame sequences only. Its copies lack some clones; in the studies checked, an unresolved V gene accounts for under half of them, and the cause for the rest is not known. Present in this sample are 600,000 or so clones, roughly 98% of which were seen just once. The top ten clonotypes cover 0.3% of the sample. Sequenced input: naive CD8+ T cells sorted from blood. Sample cell subset or site, as interpreted from the label and publication: CD45RA+CCR7+. The receptors stem from a man aged 30 to 45 in good health.

The chain has TRBV9 and TRBJ2-2; possibly TRBD1 or TRBD2 for D (5 bases each). This CDR3 has 16 amino acids. Germline loops: CDR1 SGDLS, CDR2 YYNGEE. The V end was cut by 0 bases, the J end by 0 bases, with 9 bases between. Here the CDR3 DNA reads TGTGCCAGCAGCGTAGGGGGGAAAGCGAACACCGGGGAGCTGTTTTTT. Translating gives CASSVGGKANTGELFF.

The gene calls are TRBV7-9 and TRBJ2-1; TRBD2 agrees at 12 bases. The germline V gene encodes CDR1 SEHNR and CDR2 FQNEAQ (reference sequence). V lost 6 bases, J lost 0 bases, and 6 bases stayed unmatched. This CDR3 has 17 residues. CDR3 sequence (DNA): TGTGCCAGCAGTAAATTGACTAGCGGGGGCTCCTACAATGAGCAGTTCTTC. It translates to CASSKLTSGGSYNEQFF.

The chain recombines TRBV10-3 with TRBJ2-1; a possible D gene is TRBD1 (6 bases). V lost 3 bases and J 6 bases, leaving 12 bases between the germline ends. CDR3 length: 14 residues. Germline V gene sequence: CDR1 ENHRY, CDR2 SYGVKD. The CDR3 here is CAISDTGQTNEQFF. CDR3 DNA sequence: TGTGCCATCAGTGATACAGGGCAGACCAATGAGCAGTTCTTC.

The V call is TRBV9, the J call TRBJ2-1, with TRBD2 identical over 9 bases. This CDR3 has 16 amino acids. Germline CDR1 is SGDLS and CDR2 is YYNGEE. V shed 4 bases, J shed 8 bases, and the junction held 13 bases outside the gene matches. In DNA form, the CDR3 reads TGTGCCAGCAGCATTAGCGGGAGAACCGTCGGCGATGAGCAGTTCTTC. This translates into CASSISGRTVGDEQFF.

The table lists this clone with a count of one. V and J are TRBV4-1 and TRBJ2-1; perhaps TRBD2 as D (6 bases). Germline CDR1 and CDR2: MGHRA and YSYEKL. V shed 2 bases and J shed 8 bases, with 16 bases lying between them. This CDR3 is built from 15 residues. As DNA, the CDR3 is TGCGCCAGCAGCCAATTTAGCGGTCGCGGGGATGAGCAGTTCTTC. Encoded protein: CASSQFSGRGDEQFF.

V is TRBV30 and J is TRBJ2-1; 10 bases align to TRBD2. The CDR3 totals 15 residues. Germline-derived CDR1 and CDR2 are GTSNPN and SVGIG (reference sequence). V trimming: 0 bases; J trimming: 8 bases; junction bases outside the gene matches: 7. CDR3 loop: CAWSVSLAGVDEQFF. As DNA, the CDR3 is TGTGCCTGGAGTGTAAGCCTAGCGGGAGTAGATGAGCAGTTCTTC.

This sequence joins TRBV6-6 and TRBJ2-7; TRBD1 matches at 9 bases. Germline V gene lookup returns CDR1 MNHNY and CDR2 SVGAGI (reference sequence). Losses at the gene ends were 0 bases for V and 3 bases for J; bases not matched to a gene: 6. This CDR3 contains 16 residues. The CDR3, as DNA: TGTGCCAGCAGTTACTCTAGGACAGGGGAAGACTACGAGCAGTACTTC. Residues: CASSYSRTGEDYEQYF.

The chain recombines TRBV5-8 with TRBJ2-6, with D maybe TRBD2 (5 bases). The CDR3 is made up of 16 amino acids. Trimming cost V 2 bases and J 1 base, with 10 bases left between them. CDR1 is SGHTS and CDR2 is YDEGEE in the germline V gene. CDR3 amino acids: CASSFLPGSGANVLTF. The CDR3 nucleotides are TGTGCCAGCAGCTTCCTTCCGGGGTCTGGGGCCAACGTCCTGACTTTC.

V usage is TRBV28 and J usage is TRBJ2-7; D may be TRBD1 or TRBD2 (6 bases each). The V end was cut by 3 bases, the J end by 2 bases, with 14 bases between. Germline CDR1 MDHEN, CDR2 SYDVKM. This CDR3 has 15 residues. CDR3 nucleotides: TGTGCCAGCAGTTTGGTTGCGGGACAAACCTACGAGCAGTACTTC. Protein sequence: CASSLVAGQTYEQYF.